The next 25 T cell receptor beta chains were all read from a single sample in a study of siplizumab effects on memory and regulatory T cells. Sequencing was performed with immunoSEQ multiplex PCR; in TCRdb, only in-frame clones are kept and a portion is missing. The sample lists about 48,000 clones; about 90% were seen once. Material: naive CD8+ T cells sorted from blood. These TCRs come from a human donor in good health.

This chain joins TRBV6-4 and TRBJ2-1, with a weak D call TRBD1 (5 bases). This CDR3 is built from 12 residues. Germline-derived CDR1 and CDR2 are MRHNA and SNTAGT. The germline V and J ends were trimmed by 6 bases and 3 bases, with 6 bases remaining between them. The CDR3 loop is CASRDSYNEQFF. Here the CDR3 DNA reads TGTGCCAGCAGAGACAGCTACAATGAGCAGTTCTTC.

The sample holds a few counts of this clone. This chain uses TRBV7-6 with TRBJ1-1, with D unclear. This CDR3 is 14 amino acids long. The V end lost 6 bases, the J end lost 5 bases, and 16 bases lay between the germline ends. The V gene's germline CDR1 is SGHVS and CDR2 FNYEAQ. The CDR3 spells CASRLGPGGTEAFF. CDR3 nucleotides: TGTGCCAGCAGGCTCGGACCCGGAGGGACTGAAGCTTTCTTT.

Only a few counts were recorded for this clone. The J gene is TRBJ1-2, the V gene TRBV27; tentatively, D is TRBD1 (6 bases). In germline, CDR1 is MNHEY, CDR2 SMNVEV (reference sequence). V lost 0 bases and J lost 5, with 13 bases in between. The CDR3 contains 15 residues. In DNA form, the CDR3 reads TGTGCCAGCAGTTTATCGGAATCAGGGGCTTATGGCTACACCTTC. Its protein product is CASSLSESGAYGYTF.

CDR3 in DNA: TGTGCCAGCAGTCTCGCCGGGACAGATAATTCACCCCTCCACTTT. It specifies CASSLAGTDNSPLHF. The rearrangement joins TRBV27 to TRBJ1-6; 7 nucleotides align to TRBD1. This CDR3 region has 15 residues. Germline V gene sequence: CDR1 MNHEY, CDR2 SMNVEV (reference sequence). V was clipped by 5 bases and J by 5 bases; unmatched bases: 6.

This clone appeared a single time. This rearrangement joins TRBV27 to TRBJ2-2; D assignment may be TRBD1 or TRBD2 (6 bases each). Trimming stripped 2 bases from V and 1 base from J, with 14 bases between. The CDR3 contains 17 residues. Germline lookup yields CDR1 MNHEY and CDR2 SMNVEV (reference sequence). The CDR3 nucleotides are TGTGCCAGCAGTTTAAATTATGGGGGGCTGAACACCGGGGAGCTGTTTTTT. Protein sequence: CASSLNYGGLNTGELFF.

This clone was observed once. CDR3 in amino acids: CASSYSSGTNEQFF. CDR3 DNA sequence: TGTGCCAGCAGTTACTCATCGGGGACCAATGAGCAGTTCTTC. The V call is TRBV6-5, the J call TRBJ2-1; D tentatively fits TRBD1 or TRBD2 (5 bases each). CDR3 length equals 14 residues. The germline V gene has CDR1 MNHEY and CDR2 SVGAGI. V was trimmed by 0 bases and J by 6 bases, leaving 9 bases between them.

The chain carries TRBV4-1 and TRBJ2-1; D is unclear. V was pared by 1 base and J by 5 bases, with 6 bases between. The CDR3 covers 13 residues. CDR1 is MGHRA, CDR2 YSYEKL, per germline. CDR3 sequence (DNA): TGCGCCAGCAGCCAAGCTGGGGACAATGAGCAGTTCTTC. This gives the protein CASSQAGDNEQFF.

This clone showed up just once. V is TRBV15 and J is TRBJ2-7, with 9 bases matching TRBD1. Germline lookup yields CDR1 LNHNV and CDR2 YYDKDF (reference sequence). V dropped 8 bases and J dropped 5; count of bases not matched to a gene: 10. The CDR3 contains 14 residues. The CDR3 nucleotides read TGTGCCACCCACGCCGGGACAGGGTACCACGAGCAGTACTTC. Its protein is CATHAGTGYHEQYF.

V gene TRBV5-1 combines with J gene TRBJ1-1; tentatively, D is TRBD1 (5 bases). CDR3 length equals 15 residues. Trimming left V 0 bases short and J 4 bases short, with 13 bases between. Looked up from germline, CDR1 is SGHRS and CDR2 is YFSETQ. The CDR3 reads CASSLEPGKVTEAFF. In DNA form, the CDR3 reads TGCGCCAGCAGCTTGGAGCCAGGGAAGGTCACTGAAGCTTTCTTT.

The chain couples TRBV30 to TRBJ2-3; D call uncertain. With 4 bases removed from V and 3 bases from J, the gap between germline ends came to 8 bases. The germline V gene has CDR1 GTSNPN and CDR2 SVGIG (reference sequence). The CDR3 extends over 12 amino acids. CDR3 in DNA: TGTGCCTGGACCCCTCAAACAGATACGCAGTATTTT. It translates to CAWTPQTDTQYF.

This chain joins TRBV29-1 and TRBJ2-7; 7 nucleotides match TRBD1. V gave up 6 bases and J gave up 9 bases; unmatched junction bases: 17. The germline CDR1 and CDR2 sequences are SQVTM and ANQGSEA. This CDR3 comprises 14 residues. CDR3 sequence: CSVVGTVSLEGQYF. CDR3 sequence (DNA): TGCAGCGTAGTCGGGACAGTAAGCCTCGAGGGGCAGTACTTC.

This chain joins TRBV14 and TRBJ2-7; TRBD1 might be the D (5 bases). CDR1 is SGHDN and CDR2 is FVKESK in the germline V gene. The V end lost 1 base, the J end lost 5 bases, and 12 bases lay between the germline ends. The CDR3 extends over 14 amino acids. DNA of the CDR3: TGTGCCAGCAGCCAAGCGCAAAGGGGCCACGAGCAGTACTTC. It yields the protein CASSQAQRGHEQYF.

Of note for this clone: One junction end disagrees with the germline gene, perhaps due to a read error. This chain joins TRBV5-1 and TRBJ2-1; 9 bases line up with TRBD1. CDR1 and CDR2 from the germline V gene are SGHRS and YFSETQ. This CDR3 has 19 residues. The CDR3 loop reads CASSLGDREDSSWDNKQFF. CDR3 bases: TGCGCCAGCAGCTTGGGGGACAGGGAGGATTCGTCGTGGGACAATAAGCAGTTCTTC.

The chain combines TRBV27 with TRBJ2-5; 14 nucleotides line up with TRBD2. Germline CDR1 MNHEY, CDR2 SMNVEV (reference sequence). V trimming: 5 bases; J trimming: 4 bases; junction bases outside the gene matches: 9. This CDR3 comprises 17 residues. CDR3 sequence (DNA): TGTGCCAGCAGTCGAGGGACTAGCGGGAGTTGGGGAGAGACCCAGTACTTC. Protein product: CASSRGTSGSWGETQYF.

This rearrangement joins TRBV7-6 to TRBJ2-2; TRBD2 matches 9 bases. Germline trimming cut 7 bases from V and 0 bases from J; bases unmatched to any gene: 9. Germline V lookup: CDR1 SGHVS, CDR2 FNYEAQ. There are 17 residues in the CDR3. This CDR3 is CASTPVASGANTGELFF. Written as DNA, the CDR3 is TGTGCCAGCACCCCCGTGGCTAGCGGGGCGAACACCGGGGAGCTGTTTTTT.

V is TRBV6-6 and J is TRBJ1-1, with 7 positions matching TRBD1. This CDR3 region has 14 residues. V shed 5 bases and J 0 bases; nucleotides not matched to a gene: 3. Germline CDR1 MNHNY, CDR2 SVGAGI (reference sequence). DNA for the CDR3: TGTGCCAGCAGTGGGACAGCTATGAACACTGAAGCTTTCTTT. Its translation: CASSGTAMNTEAFF.

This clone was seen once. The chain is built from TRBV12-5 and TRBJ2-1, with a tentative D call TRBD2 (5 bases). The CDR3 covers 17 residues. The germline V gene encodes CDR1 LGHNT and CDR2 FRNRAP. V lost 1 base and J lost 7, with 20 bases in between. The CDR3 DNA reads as TGTGCTAGTGGTTTGGCCAGCCCTCGAGTGGCGGGTAATGAGCAGTTCTTC. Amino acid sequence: CASGLASPRVAGNEQFF.

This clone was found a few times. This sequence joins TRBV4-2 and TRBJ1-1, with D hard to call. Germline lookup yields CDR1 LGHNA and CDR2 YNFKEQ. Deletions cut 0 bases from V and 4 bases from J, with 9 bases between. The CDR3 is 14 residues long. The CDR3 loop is CASSQDLSGTEAFF. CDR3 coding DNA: TGTGCCAGCAGCCAAGATCTTAGCGGCACTGAAGCTTTCTTT.

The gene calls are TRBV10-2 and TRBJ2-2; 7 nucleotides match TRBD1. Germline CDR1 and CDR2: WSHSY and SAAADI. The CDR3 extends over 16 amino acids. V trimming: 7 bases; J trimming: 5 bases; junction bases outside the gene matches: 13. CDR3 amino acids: CASNLKVTGPTGELFF. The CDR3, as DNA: TGCGCCAGCAATCTGAAAGTGACAGGGCCAACCGGGGAGCTGTTTTTT.

In nucleotides, the CDR3 is TGTGCCACCTTTCTGAACAGGGGGGGCACTGAAGCTTTCTTT. This encodes CATFLNRGGTEAFF. The chain couples TRBV27 to TRBJ1-1; 8 nucleotides match TRBD1. Trimming cost V 10 bases and J 4 bases; bases outside gene matches: 11. CDR1 and CDR2 (germline): MNHEY, SMNVEV (reference sequence). The CDR3 has 14 residues.

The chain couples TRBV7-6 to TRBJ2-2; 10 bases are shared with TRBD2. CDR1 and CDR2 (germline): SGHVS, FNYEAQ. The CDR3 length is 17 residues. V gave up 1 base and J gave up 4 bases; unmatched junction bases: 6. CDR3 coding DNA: TGTGCCAGCAGCTTAGTGAAGCGGGAGGGCCGCACCGGGGAGCTGTTTTTT. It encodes CASSLVKREGRTGELFF. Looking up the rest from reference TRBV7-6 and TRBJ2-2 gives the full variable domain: GAGVSQSPRYKVTKRGQDVALRCDPISGHVSLYWYRQALGQGPEFLTYFNYEAQQDKSGLPNDRFSAERPEGSISTLTIQRTEQRDSAMYRCASSLVKREGRTGELFFGEGSRLTVL.

CDR3 nucleotides: TGTGCCAGTAGGTTAGTAGGGGCCCCCTACAATGAGCAGTTCTTC. This translates into CASRLVGAPYNEQFF. This chain connects TRBV19 to TRBJ2-1; D might be TRBD1 (5 bases). The CDR3 sequence is 15 residues long. V lost 6 bases, J lost 2 bases, and 14 bases lay in between. Germline V gene lookup returns CDR1 LNHDA and CDR2 SQIVND (reference sequence).

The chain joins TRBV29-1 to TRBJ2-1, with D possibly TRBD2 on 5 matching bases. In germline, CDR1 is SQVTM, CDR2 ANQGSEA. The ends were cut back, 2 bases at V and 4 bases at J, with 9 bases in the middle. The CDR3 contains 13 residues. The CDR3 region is CSVELAAYNEQFF. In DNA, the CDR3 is TGCAGCGTTGAACTAGCAGCTTACAATGAGCAGTTCTTC.

CDR3: CASSPPSSGADQETQYF. The CDR3 DNA reads TGTGCCAGCAGCCCTCCTTCTAGCGGGGCGGATCAAGAGACCCAGTACTTC. The rearrangement joins TRBV7-9 to TRBJ2-5; the match to TRBD2 covers 9 bases. CDR1 and CDR2 (germline): SEHNR, FQNEAQ (reference sequence). Germline trimming cut 5 bases from V and 2 bases from J; bases unmatched to any gene: 12. The CDR3 is 17 residues long.

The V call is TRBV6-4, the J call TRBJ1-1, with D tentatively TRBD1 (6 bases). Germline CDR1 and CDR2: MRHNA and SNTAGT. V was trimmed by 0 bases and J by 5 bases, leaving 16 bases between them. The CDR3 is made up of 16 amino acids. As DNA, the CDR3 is TGTGCCAGCAGTGACTCGGGGAACTTAGGGGGGACTGAAGCTTTCTTT. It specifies CASSDSGNLGGTEAFF.